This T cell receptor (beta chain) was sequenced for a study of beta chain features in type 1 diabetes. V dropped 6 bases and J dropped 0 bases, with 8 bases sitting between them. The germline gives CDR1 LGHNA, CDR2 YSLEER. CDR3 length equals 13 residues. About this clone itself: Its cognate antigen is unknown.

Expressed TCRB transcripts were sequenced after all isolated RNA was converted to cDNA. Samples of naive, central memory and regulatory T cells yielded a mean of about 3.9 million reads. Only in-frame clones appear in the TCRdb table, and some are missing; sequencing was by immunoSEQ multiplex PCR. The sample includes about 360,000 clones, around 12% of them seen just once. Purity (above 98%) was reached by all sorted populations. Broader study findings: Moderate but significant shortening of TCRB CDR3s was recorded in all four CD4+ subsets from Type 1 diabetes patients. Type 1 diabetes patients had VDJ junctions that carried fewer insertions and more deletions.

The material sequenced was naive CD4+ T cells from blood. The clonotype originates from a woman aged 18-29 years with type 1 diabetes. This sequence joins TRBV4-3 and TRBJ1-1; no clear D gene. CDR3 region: CASRGAMNTEAFF. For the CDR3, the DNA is TGCGCCAGCAGGGGCGCCATGAACACTGAAGCTTTCTTT.